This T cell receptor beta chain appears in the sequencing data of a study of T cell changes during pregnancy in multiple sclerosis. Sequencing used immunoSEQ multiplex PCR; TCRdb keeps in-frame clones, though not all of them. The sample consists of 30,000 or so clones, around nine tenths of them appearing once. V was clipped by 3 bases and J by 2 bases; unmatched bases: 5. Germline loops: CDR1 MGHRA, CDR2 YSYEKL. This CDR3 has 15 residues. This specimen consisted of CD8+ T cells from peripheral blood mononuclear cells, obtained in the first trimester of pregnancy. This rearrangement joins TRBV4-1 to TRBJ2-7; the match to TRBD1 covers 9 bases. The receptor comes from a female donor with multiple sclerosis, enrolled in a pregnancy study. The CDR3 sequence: CASSQYGTGTYEQYF. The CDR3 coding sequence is TGCGCCAGCAGCCAGTACGGGACAGGGACCTACGAGCAGTACTTC.